The rows below give T cell receptor beta chains drawn from one sample of a study of T cell responses to AZD1222 COVID-19 vaccine. The table came from immunoSEQ multiplex PCR; TCRdb's copy has only in-frame clones and leaves some out. The sample lists roughly 150,000 clones, 93% occurring once. The sequenced sample was peripheral blood, obtained on day 0 of AZD1222 vaccination. These receptors were taken from an adult in good health. Each CDR3 is given with its conserved first and last residue. Fields, in order: V gene, D gene, J gene, clone size, CDR3 protein, CDR3 DNA. The D gene is left open where the match is weak. A clone size is listed for some rows: how often the clone was seen (once, few, many), or a class if it is expanded.

>TRBV7-9|.|TRBJ2-1|.
CASSHVPLAYNEQFF
TGTGCCAGCAGCCACGTTCCCCTGGCCTACAATGAGCAGTTCTTC
>TRBV13|.|TRBJ2-7|.
CASSLARAYEQYF
TGTGCCAGCAGCTTAGCCAGGGCTTACGAGCAGTACTTC
>TRBV4-1|.|TRBJ2-5|.
CASSPLRGAIGETQYF
TGCGCCAGCAGCCCCCTTCGGGGGGCTATCGGAGAGACCCAGTACTTC
>TRBV4-2|.|TRBJ2-3|.
CASSQGRERTDTQYF
TGTGCCAGCAGCCAAGGGCGGGAACGGACAGATACGCAGTATTTT
>TRBV6-5|.|TRBJ1-2|.
CASSYDLRGYTF
TGTGCCAGCAGTTACGATTTGAGGGGCTACACCTTC
>TRBV11-2|TRBD2|TRBJ2-7|.
CASSPMAGVDEQYF
TGTGCCAGCAGCCCTATGGCGGGAGTCGACGAGCAGTACTTC
>TRBV29-1|.|TRBJ1-3|.
CSVEKGNTIYF
TGCAGCGTCGAGAAGGGAAACACCATATATTTT
>TRBV5-1|TRBD2|TRBJ2-3|.
CASSARGGPDTQYF
TGCGCCAGCAGCGCCCGGGGGGGCCCAGATACGCAGTATTTT
>TRBV7-9|.|TRBJ2-7|.
CASSLAGVVREQYF
TGTGCCAGCAGCTTAGCGGGAGTAGTTCGCGAGCAGTACTTC
>TRBV7-9|.|TRBJ1-1|.
CASSSVIGTEAFF
TGTGCCAGCAGCTCCGTTATAGGTACTGAAGCTTTCTTT
>TRBV5-1|.|TRBJ1-1|.
CASSLDRGAYEAFF
TGCGCCAGCAGCTTGGATCGGGGGGCCTATGAAGCTTTCTTT
>TRBV7-2|.|TRBJ1-1|.
CASSRLLNTEAFF
TGTGCCAGCAGCCGCCTACTGAACACTGAAGCTTTCTTT
>TRBV7-6|.|TRBJ2-5|.
CASSFTGRWEETQYF
TGTGCCAGCAGCTTCACAGGGCGCTGGGAAGAGACCCAGTACTTC
>TRBV7-2|TRBD1|TRBJ1-2|.
CASSLQGRGTISYGYTF
TGTGCCAGCAGCTTACAGGGCAGGGGGACCATATCTTATGGCTACACCTTC
>TRBV11-2|TRBD1|TRBJ1-1|.
CASSPRGGLQAFF
TGTGCCAGCAGTCCCAGGGGGGGGTTGCAAGCTTTCTTT
>TRBV4-3|.|TRBJ2-7|.
CASSQGGTSAYEQYF
TGCGCCAGCAGCCAAGGAGGGACTTCCGCCTACGAGCAGTACTTC
>TRBV7-2|.|TRBJ1-1|.
CASSLARGGMTEAFF
TGTGCCAGCAGCTTAGCCAGGGGAGGGATGACTGAAGCTTTCTTT
>TRBV28|TRBD2|TRBJ2-1|.
CASSFGAGEIVGREQFF
TGTGCCAGCAGTTTCGGAGCGGGAGAAATCGTGGGGCGGGAGCAGTTCTTC
>TRBV19|.|TRBJ1-2|.
CASSLDSGYTF
TGTGCCAGTAGTCTAGACAGCGGCTACACCTTC
>TRBV18|.|TRBJ1-1|.
CASSPSGFINEAFF
TGTGCCAGCTCCCCCTCAGGGTTTATTAATGAAGCTTTCTTT
>TRBV10-3|.|TRBJ1-5|.
CAIGGLGSNQPQHF
TGTGCCATCGGTGGGTTGGGTAGCAATCAGCCCCAGCATTTT
>TRBV9|.|TRBJ1-2|.
CASSPGGNYGYTF
TGTGCCAGCAGCCCCGGGGGGAACTATGGCTACACCTTC
>TRBV24-1|TRBD1|TRBJ2-7|.
CATSDRTTGGYEQYF
TGTGCCACCAGTGATCGGACGACAGGGGGCTACGAGCAGTACTTC
>TRBV10-3|TRBD1|TRBJ1-2|.
CAIRERGQGIYGYTF
TGTGCCATCAGGGAAAGGGGACAGGGGATCTATGGCTACACCTTC
>TRBV6-2/TRBV6-3|.|TRBJ2-7|.
CASSLPAGRSYEQYF
TGTGCCAGCAGTCTCCCAGCGGGTAGATCCTACGAGCAGTACTTC
>TRBV4-3|.|TRBJ2-7|.
CASSQESGRLYEQYF
TGCGCCAGCAGCCAAGAGTCAGGAAGGCTCTACGAGCAGTACTTC
>TRBV19|.|TRBJ1-1|.
CASSMTGGNTEAFF
TGTGCCAGTAGTATGACGGGGGGGAACACTGAAGCTTTCTTT
>TRBV19|TRBD1|TRBJ1-2|.
CASTGQGLGYTF
TGTGCCAGTACCGGACAGGGCCTAGGCTACACCTTC
>TRBV7-8|.|TRBJ2-7|.
CASSGSGTDSYEQYF
TGTGCCAGCAGCGGTTCCGGGACGGATTCCTACGAGCAGTACTTC
>TRBV18|.|TRBJ1-1|.
CASSPAVMNTEAFF
TGTGCCAGCTCACCAGCTGTAATGAACACTGAAGCTTTCTTT
>TRBV11-2|TRBD1|TRBJ2-7|.
CASSFGDRTSYEQYF
TGTGCCAGCAGCTTTGGGGACAGAACCTCATACGAGCAGTACTTC
>TRBV30|.|TRBJ1-3|.
CAWREKASNTIYF
TGTGCCTGGAGGGAGAAAGCCTCAAACACCATATATTTT
>TRBV5-6|.|TRBJ2-2|once
CASSLAVARSAGELFF
TGTGCCAGCAGCTTGGCGGTAGCGAGGTCGGCCGGGGAGCTGTTTTTT
>TRBV18|TRBD1|TRBJ2-3|.
CASSPIRTGLRTDTQYF
TGTGCCAGCTCACCGATTAGGACAGGCCTTCGCACAGATACGCAGTATTTT
>TRBV6-5|.|TRBJ1-3|.
CASRTIISSGNTIYF
TGTGCCAGCAGGACTATAATCAGCTCTGGAAACACCATATATTTT
>TRBV11-1|TRBD2|TRBJ2-3|.
CASSSPGGRAPDTQYF
TGTGCCAGCAGCAGCCCCGGCGGGAGGGCTCCAGATACGCAGTATTTT
>TRBV29-1|.|TRBJ1-2|.
CSVEKTVGYGYTF
TGCAGCGTTGAGAAGACAGTAGGGTATGGCTACACCTTC
>TRBV12-5|.|TRBJ1-5|.
CASGFFGNQPQHF
TGTGCTAGTGGTTTTTTCGGCAATCAGCCCCAGCATTTT
>TRBV6-5|.|TRBJ1-2|.
CASRHTGTYGYTF
TGTGCCAGCAGACACACAGGGACCTATGGCTACACCTTC
>TRBV29-1|.|TRBJ2-5|.
CSVRGGFQETQYF
TGCAGCGTGAGGGGGGGGTTTCAAGAGACCCAGTACTTC
>TRBV20-1|.|TRBJ2-5|once
CSAEQGIQYF
TGCAGTGCGGAACAGGGAATCCAGTACTTC
>TRBV6-2/TRBV6-3|TRBD2|TRBJ2-7|.
CASSGRAREQYF
TGTGCCAGCAGTGGGAGGGCACGGGAGCAGTACTTC
>TRBV7-9|.|TRBJ2-1|.
CASSFTLGQFF
TGTGCCAGCAGCTTCACCTTAGGGCAGTTCTTC
>TRBV19|.|TRBJ2-3|.
CASSPRGSTDTQYF
TGTGCCAGTAGTCCCCGGGGTAGCACAGATACGCAGTATTTT
>TRBV20-1|.|TRBJ2-5|.
CSATTGETQYF
TGCAGTGCTACAACAGGGGAGACCCAGTACTTC
>TRBV12-3/TRBV12-4|.|TRBJ2-7|.
CASSPSSYEQYF
TGTGCCAGCAGTCCTAGCTCCTACGAGCAGTACTTC
>TRBV5-6|.|TRBJ2-7|.
CASRPTGRPYEQYF
TGTGCCAGCAGACCTACAGGGAGGCCTTACGAGCAGTACTTC
>TRBV5-1|TRBD2|TRBJ2-5|.
CASSLAPTSGSETQYF
TGCGCCAGCAGCTTGGCACCGACTAGCGGGAGTGAGACCCAGTACTTC
>TRBV4-2|TRBD1|TRBJ2-7|.
CASSQVSGTGQGEQYF
TGTGCCAGCAGCCAAGTTTCCGGGACAGGGCAAGGTGAGCAGTACTTC